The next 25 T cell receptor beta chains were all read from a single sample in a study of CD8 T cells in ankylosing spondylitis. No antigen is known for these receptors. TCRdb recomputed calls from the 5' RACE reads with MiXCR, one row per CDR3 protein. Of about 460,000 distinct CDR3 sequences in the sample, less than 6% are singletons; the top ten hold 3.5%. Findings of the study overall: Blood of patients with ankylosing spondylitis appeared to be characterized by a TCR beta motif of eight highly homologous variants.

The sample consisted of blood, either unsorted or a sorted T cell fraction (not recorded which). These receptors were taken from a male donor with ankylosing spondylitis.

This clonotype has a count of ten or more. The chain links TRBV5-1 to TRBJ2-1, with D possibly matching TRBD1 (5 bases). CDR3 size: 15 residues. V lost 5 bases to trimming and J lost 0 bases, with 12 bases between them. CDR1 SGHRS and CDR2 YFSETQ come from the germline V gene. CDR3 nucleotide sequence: TGCGCCAGCAGTGGGCAGGGTGGCTCCTACAATGAGCAGTTCTTC. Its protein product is CASSGQGGSYNEQFF.

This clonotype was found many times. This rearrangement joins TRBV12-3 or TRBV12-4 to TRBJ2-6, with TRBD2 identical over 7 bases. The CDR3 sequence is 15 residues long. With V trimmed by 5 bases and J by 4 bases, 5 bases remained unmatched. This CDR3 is CASSLGGRGANVLTF. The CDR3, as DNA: TGTGCCAGCAGTCTGGGGGGGAGGGGGGCCAACGTCCTGACTTTC.

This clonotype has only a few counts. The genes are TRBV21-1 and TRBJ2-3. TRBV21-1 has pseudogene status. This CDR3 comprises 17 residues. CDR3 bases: TGTGCCAGCAGCAAAGCGCGAAAGGCAGGATGGTATAATACGCAGTATTTT. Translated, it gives CASSKARKAGWYNTQYF.

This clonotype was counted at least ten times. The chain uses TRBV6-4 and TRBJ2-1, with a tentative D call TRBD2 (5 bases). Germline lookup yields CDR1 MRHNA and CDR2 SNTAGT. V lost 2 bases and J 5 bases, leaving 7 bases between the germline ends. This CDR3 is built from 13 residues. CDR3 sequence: CASSDQLDNEQFF. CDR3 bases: TGTGCCAGCAGTGACCAACTAGACAATGAGCAGTTCTTC.

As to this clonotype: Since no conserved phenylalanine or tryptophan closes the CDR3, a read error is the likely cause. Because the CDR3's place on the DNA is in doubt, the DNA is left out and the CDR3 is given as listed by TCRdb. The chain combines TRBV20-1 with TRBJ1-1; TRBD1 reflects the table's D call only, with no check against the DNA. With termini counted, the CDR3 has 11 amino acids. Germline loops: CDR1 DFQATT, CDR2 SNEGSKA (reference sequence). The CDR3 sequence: CSARRGQGPFL.

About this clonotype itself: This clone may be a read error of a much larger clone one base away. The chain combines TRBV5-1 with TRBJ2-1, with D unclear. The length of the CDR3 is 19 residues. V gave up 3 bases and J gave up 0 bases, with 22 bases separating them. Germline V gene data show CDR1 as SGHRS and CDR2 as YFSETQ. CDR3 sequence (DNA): TGCGCCAGCAGCTCCCCGGGCAGCAGATGGGAAAGCTCCTACAATGAGCAGTTCTTC. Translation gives CASSSPGSRWESSYNEQFF.

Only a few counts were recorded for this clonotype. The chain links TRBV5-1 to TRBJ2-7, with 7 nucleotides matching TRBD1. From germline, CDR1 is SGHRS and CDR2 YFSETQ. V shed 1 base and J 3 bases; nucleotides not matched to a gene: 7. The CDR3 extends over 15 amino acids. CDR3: CASSLKQGIGYEQYF. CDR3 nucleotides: TGCGCCAGCAGCTTGAAACAGGGGATTGGCTACGAGCAGTACTTC. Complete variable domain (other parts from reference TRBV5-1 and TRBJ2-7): KAGVTQTPRYLIKTRGQQVTLSCSPISGHRSVSWYQQTPGQGLQFLFEYFSETQRNKGNFPGRFSGRQFSNSRSEMNVSTLELGDSALYLCASSLKQGIGYEQYFGPGTRLTVT.

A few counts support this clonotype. The CDR3, as DNA: TGTGCCAGCAGGGTCCCAGGTCAGGGCTCCTACGAGCAGTACTTC. It encodes CASRVPGQGSYEQYF. The chain uses TRBV6-1 and TRBJ2-7, with D tentatively TRBD1 (5 bases). Germline assignment: CDR1 MNHNS and CDR2 SASEGT. V was pared by 6 bases and J by 0 bases, with 15 bases between. CDR3 size: 15 residues.

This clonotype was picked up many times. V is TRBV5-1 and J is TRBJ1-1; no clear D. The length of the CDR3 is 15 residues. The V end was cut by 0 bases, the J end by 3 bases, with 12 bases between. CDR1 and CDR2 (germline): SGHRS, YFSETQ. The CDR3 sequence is CASSLVGERYTEAFF. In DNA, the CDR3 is TGCGCCAGCAGCTTGGTCGGGGAAAGGTACACTGAAGCTTTCTTT.

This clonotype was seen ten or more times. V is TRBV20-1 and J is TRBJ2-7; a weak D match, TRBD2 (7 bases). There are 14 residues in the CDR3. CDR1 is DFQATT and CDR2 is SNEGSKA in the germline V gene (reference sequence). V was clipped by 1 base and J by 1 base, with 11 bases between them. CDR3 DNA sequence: TGCAGTGCTAGAGGGGGGGGCAGGTCCTACGAGCAGTACTTC. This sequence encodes CSARGGGRSYEQYF.

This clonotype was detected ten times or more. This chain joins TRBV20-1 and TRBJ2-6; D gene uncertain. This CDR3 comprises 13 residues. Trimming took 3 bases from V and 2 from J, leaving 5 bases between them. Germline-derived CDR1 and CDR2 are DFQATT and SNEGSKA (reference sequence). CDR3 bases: TGCAGTGCTAGCAACCCTGGGGCCAACGTCCTGACTTTC. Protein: CSASNPGANVLTF.

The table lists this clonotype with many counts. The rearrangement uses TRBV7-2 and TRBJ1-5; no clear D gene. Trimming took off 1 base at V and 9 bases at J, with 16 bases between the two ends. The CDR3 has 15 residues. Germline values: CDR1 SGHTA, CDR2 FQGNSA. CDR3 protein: CASSLDGLPARPQHF. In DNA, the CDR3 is TGTGCCAGCAGCTTAGACGGTCTCCCGGCCCGGCCCCAGCATTTT. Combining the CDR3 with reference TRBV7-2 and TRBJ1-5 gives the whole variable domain GAGVSQSPSNKVTEKGKDVELRCDPISGHTALYWYRQSLGQGLEFLIYFQGNSAPDKSGLPSDRFSAERTGGSVSTLTIQRTQQEDSAVYLCASSLDGLPARPQHFGDGTRLSIL.

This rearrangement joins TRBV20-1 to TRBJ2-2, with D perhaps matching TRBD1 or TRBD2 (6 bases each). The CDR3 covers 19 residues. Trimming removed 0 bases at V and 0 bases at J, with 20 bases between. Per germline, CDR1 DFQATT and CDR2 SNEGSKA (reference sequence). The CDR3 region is CSARDTNKQGLANTGELFF. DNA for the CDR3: TGCAGTGCTAGAGATACTAATAAACAGGGACTCGCGAACACCGGGGAGCTGTTTTTT.

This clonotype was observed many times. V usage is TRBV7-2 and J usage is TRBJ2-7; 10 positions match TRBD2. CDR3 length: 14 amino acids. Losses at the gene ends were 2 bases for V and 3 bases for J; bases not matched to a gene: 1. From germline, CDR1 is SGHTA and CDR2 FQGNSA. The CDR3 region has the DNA TGTGCCAGCAGCTTAAGCGGGAGGGGCTACGAGCAGTACTTC. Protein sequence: CASSLSGRGYEQYF.

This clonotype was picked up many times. CDR3 sequence reads: CASSRDRVSSGYTF. CDR3 in DNA: TGTGCCAGCAGTCGGGACAGGGTTTCTTCTGGCTACACCTTC. V and J are TRBV7-9 and TRBJ1-2; 9 bases agree with TRBD1. The CDR3 spans 14 residues. V dropped 6 bases and J dropped 7; count of bases not matched to a gene: 9. CDR1 and CDR2 from the germline V gene are SEHNR and FQNEAQ (reference sequence).

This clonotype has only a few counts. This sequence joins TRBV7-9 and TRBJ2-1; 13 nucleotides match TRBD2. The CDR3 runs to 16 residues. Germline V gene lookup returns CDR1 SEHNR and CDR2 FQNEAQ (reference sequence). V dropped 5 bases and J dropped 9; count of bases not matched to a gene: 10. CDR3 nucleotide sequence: TGTGCCAGCAGCCCTCGGACTAGCGGGAGTAGGACTGAGCAGTTCTTC. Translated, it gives CASSPRTSGSRTEQFF.

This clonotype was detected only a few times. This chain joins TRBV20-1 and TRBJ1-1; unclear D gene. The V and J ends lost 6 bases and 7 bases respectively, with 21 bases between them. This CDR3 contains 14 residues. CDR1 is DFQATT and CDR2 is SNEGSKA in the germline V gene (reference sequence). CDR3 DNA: TGCAGTGCCCGCGGACCACGATATACGGATGAAGCTTTCTTT. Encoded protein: CSARGPRYTDEAFF.

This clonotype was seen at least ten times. CDR3 DNA: TGTGCCAGCAGCTTAGACAGGATACAGCCCCAGCATTTT. Encoded protein: CASSLDRIQPQHF. The rearrangement uses TRBV7-2 and TRBJ1-5; tentatively, D is TRBD1 (5 bases). The CDR3 has 13 residues. Germline V gene sequence: CDR1 SGHTA, CDR2 FQGNSA. V dropped 1 base and J dropped 7 bases, with 8 bases sitting between them.

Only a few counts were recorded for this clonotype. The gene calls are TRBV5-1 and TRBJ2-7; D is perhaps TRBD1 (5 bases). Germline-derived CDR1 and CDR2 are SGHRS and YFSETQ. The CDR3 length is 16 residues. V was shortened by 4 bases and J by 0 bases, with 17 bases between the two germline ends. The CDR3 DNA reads TGCGCCAGCAGCCCATCCCCTGGACACTACTCCTACGAGCAGTACTTC. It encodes CASSPSPGHYSYEQYF. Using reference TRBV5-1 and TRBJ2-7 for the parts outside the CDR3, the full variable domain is KAGVTQTPRYLIKTRGQQVTLSCSPISGHRSVSWYQQTPGQGLQFLFEYFSETQRNKGNFPGRFSGRQFSNSRSEMNVSTLELGDSALYLCASSPSPGHYSYEQYFGPGTRLTVT.

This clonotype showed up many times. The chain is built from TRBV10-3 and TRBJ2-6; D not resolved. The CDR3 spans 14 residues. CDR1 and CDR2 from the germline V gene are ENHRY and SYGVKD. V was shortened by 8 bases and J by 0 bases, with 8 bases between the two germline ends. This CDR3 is CAIRVSSGANVLTF. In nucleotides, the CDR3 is TGTGCCATCCGAGTAAGCTCTGGGGCCAACGTCCTGACTTTC.

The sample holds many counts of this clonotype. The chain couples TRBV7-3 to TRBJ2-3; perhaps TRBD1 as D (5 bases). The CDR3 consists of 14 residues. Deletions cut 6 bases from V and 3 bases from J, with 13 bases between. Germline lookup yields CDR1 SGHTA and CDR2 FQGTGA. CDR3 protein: CASRETRDTDTQYF. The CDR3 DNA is TGTGCCAGCAGAGAGACCAGGGATACAGATACGCAGTATTTT.

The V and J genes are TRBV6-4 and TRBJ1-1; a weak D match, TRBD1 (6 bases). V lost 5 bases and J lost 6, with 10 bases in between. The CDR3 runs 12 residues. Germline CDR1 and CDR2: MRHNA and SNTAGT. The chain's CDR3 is CASSRAGAEAFF. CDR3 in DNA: TGTGCCAGCAGTCGAGCAGGGGCTGAAGCTTTCTTT.

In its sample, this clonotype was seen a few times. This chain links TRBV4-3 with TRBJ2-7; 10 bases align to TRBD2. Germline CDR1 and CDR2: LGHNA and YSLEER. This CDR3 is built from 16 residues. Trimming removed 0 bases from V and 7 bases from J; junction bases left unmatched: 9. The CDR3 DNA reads TGCGCCAGCAGCCAAGATCGGCTAGCGGGGGCGATGGAGCAGTACTTC. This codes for CASSQDRLAGAMEQYF.

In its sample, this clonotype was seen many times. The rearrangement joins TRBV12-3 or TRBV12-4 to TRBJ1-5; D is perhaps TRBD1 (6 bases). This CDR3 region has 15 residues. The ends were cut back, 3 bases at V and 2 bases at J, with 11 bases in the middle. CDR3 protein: CASSFYRDGNQPQHF. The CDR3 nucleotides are TGTGCCAGCAGTTTCTACAGGGACGGCAATCAGCCCCAGCATTTT.

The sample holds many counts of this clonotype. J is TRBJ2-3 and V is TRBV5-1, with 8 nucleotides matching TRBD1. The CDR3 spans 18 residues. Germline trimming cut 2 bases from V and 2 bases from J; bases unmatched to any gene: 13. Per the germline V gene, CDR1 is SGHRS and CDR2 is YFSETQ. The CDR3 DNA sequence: TGCGCCAGCAGCTTACCTCTGGGACAGGCCCACGCCACAGATACGCAGTATTTT. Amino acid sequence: CASSLPLGQAHATDTQYF.